This TCR beta chain was profiled in a study of T cell responses to AZD1222 COVID-19 vaccine. Whole-study findings and limits: AZD1222 recipients seropositive at baseline numbered only five to seven. As reported, nearly half of all spike-specific TCRs target variant regions that are unmutated. There were repertoire samples only from the period after the peak T cell response. Most donors were white British and more were female, and clonal diversity was possibly underestimated.

Profiled with immunoSEQ multiplex PCR; TCRdb holds only in-frame clones, not every one. The profile shows roughly 100,000 clones, 82% of them singletons. The germline gives CDR1 SGHAT, CDR2 FQNNGV. This CDR3 is built from 14 residues. V shed 5 bases and J shed 3 bases, with 11 bases lying between them. Concerning this clone itself: No antigen is known for it.

The chain links TRBV11-2 to TRBJ2-1; D possibly matches TRBD1 or TRBD2 (5 bases each). This receptor was identified in an adult in good health. Sequences were derived from peripheral blood, sampled on day 0 of AZD1222 vaccination. The CDR3 DNA is TGTGCCAGCAGCGAGGGACCGAACTACAATGAGCAGTTCTTC. Residues: CASSEGPNYNEQFF.